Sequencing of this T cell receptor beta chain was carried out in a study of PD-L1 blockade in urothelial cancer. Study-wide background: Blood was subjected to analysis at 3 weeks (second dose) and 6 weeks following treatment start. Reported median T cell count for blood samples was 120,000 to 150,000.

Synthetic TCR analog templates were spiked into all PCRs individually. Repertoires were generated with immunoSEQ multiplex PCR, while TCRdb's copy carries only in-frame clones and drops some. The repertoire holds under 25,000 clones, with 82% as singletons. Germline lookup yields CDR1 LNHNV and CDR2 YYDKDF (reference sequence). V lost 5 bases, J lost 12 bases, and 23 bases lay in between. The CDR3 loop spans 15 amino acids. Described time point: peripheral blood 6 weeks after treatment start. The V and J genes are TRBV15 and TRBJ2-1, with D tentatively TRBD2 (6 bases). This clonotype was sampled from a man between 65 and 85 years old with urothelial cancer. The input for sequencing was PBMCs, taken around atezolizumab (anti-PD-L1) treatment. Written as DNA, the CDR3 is TGTGCCACCAGCGGACTGGGACGGGAGTATGGAGGGCAGTTCTTC. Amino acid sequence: CATSGLGREYGGQFF. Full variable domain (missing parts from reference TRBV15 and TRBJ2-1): DAMVIQNPRYQVTQFGKPVTLSCSQTLNHNVMYWYQQKSSQAPKLLFHYYDKDFNNEADTPDNFQSRRPNTSFCFLDIRSPGLGDTAMYLCATSGLGREYGGQFFGPGTRLTVL.